This entry concerns a single T cell receptor (beta chain). Its specificity is unknown. The data originate from a study of CD8+ T cells in alopecia areata. Study summary: Treated patients received oral tofacitinib, 5 to 10 mg twice daily.

Extracted RNA was reverse transcribed into cDNA, the sequencing template. Assay used: immunoSEQ multiplex PCR; TCRdb lists only in-frame clones, some missing. The data hold approximately 170,000 clones, with roughly 60% observed a single time. Germline CDR1 is SGHRS and CDR2 is YFSETQ. The length of the CDR3 is 15 residues. Between the trimmed V and J ends, which lost 0 bases and 3 bases, there was a span of 12 bases. Findings of the study overall: Tissue-resident alphabeta T cells belonging to normal skin likewise get sequenced within scalp specimens. Within the top 100, expanded CD8+ clones significantly decreased with tofacitinib, as did scalp clonality.

The treatment was: oral pan-JAK inhibitor, 5-10 mg twice daily. Peripheral blood and lesional scalp punch biopsies were taken from alopecia areata patients. This clonotype originated in a human donor with alopecia areata. This chain uses TRBV5-1 with TRBJ1-1; weak D call: TRBD1 (5 bases). The material was CD4+ T cells sorted from blood, obtained at week 24, from a patient treated with tofacitinib. The CDR3 sequence is CASSLALGGHTEAFF. In DNA form, the CDR3 reads TGCGCCAGCAGCTTGGCATTGGGGGGACACACTGAAGCTTTCTTT.